The entry that follows covers one TCR beta chain sequence. What antigen it recognizes has not been identified. No base qualities exist here, and no much larger clone lies one base off it. V is shortened by 3 bases, J by 14 bases, and the region joining them spans 16 bases. Measured from the cysteine to the phenylalanine, the CDR3 is 12 residues long. Only CDR3 DNA is held: 36 bases, read in frame from base 1. CDR1 and CDR2 were assigned from the germline V gene as SGHRS and YFSETQ. Each collaborating institution followed its own protocols to collect whole blood in K2EDTA tubes. For TCRbeta analysis, collaborators shipped samples in one of three forms: frozen whole blood, isolated PBMCs, or DNA extracted from either of those sample types. The sample belongs to a study of blood T cell repertoires in COVID-19 (dated by TCRdb to the early 2020s). Describing the broader study: Collaborator samples came from the United States, Italy and Spain and covered acute and convalescent phases of COVID-19. Where HLA class I and class II types were available, the types were taken from metadata supplied by the sample provider, not from assay-based typing. The sample metadata nearly always contained a de-identified subject ID, COVID-19 status, age in years and sex. The prospective study material was composed of cDNA or gDNA derived from T cells, B-cell-depleted T cells, or PBMCs. Samples came from the ongoing ImmuneRACE study (first 160 participants) plus 1,254 subjects from 6 global collaborators. A freely available public database, intended as a resource for researchers studying the immune response to SARS-CoV-2, is where the repertoires were released. Deeply sampled blood TCRbeta repertoires from subjects exposed to, actively infected with, or recovered from COVID-19 were included in the dataset. Beyond this particular receptor, the publication reports: How much clinical and demographic metadata was included differed by source and by participant, and the metadata was provided uncurated.

TCRbeta CDR3 regions were amplified from genomic DNA using the immunoSEQ Assay, a bias-controlled multiplex PCR. The paper's processing steps were these. The number of nucleated cells in each sample was estimated by amplification of reference gene primers within the assay. Sequence reads were collapsed and filtered to measure the absolute abundance of every unique TCRbeta CDR3 rearrangement. For each sample, productive Simpson clonality was calculated as the square root of Simpson's diversity index across productive rearrangements. In its TCRdb copy, this immuneACCESS table keeps in-frame sequences only and misses some clones. Where compared with another copy, unresolved V genes explain less than half of these, and the others have no known cause. D and trimming were read from the DNA, whereas the V and J calls and clone size are those reported in that table. Across this sample there are 150,000 or so clones, with about three quarters seen only once. The leading ten clones occupy 1.5% to 2% of the sample.

Sequencing was done on a sample of peripheral blood. This TCR was recovered from an elderly man with acute or convalescent COVID-19. The chain uses TRBV5-1 and TRBJ2-3; the D gene is possibly TRBD2, with 6 bases matching. The DNA reads as follows: TGCGCCAGCAGCTCGGGACTTCCTTCGTGGTATTTT. This encodes CASSSGLPSWYF.